This TCR beta chain was identified in a study of blood T cell repertoires in COVID-19. Overall study context: Samples came from the United States, Italy and Spain, spanning acute and convalescent COVID-19. Sources were T cells, B-cell-depleted T cells, or PBMCs; the material itself was cDNA or gDNA.

V trimming: 5 bases; J trimming: 2 bases; junction bases outside the gene matches: 7. Per germline, CDR1 SEHNR and CDR2 FQNEAQ (reference sequence). The CDR3 covers 16 residues. A Seattle source enrolled patients during active infection and followed them longitudinally. The table came from immunoSEQ multiplex PCR; TCRdb's copy has only in-frame clones and leaves some out. In the table there are around 330,000 clones, 88% of which are singletons. This TCR was recovered from a woman aged 25 to 45 with COVID-19, enrolled during active disease. V and J are TRBV7-9 and TRBJ1-3; TRBD1 matches 9 bases. Sequenced: peripheral blood. The CDR3 is CASSTGQGIPGNTIYF. The CDR3, as DNA: TGTGCCAGCAGCACCGGACAGGGGATTCCTGGAAACACCATATATTTT.